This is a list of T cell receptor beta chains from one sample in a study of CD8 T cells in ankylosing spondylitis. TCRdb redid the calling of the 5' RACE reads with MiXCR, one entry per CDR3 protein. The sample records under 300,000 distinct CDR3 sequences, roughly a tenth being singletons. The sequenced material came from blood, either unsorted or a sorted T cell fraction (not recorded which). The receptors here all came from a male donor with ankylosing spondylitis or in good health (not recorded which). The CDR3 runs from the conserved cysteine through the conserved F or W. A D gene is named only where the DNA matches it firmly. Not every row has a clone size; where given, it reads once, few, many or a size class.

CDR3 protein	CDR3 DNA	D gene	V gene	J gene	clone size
CASSLIAAGTEAFF	TGTGCCAGCAGTTTAATTGCCGCCGGGACTGAAGCTTTCTTT	.	TRBV12-3/TRBV12-4	TRBJ1-1	few
CASSSPLSGEQFF	TGTGCCAGCAGCTCCCCTCTTTCCGGTGAGCAGTTCTTC	.	TRBV7-2	TRBJ2-1	few
CSVDGQGDQETQYF	TGCAGCGTTGACGGACAGGGGGATCAAGAGACCCAGTACTTC	TRBD1	TRBV29-1	TRBJ2-5	few
CSATDRVRAPNNEQFF	TGCAGTGCTACGGACAGGGTGAGAGCCCCCAACAATGAGCAGTTCTTC	TRBD1	TRBV20-1	TRBJ2-1	many
CASRFTGGGYTEAFF	TGTGCCAGCAGGTTTACGGGGGGCGGCTATACTGAAGCTTTCTTT	.	TRBV7-2	TRBJ1-1	many
CASSRGSASETQYF	TGTGCCAGCAGCCGCGGCAGCGCCTCAGAGACCCAGTACTTC	.	TRBV7-7	TRBJ2-5	.
CASSVTGGGQPQHF	TGTGCCAGCAGTGTCACAGGGGGCGGTCAGCCCCAGCATTTT	TRBD1	TRBV6-1	TRBJ1-5	many
CASSQGEGANYGYTF	TGTGCCAGCAGCCAAGGCGAAGGGGCGAACTATGGCTACACCTTC	.	TRBV3-1	TRBJ1-2	many
CAISEGAGRASDF	TGTGCCATCAGTGAGGGAGCGGGCAGGGCGTCGGACTTC	.	TRBV10-3	TRBJ2-7	many
CAFLLGGTNTGELFF	TGTGCCTTCCTCCTGGGGGGAACGAACACCGGGGAGCTGTTTTTT	.	TRBV30	TRBJ2-2	.
CASSGGTRSTDTQYF	TGCGCCAGCAGCGGGGGAACAAGGAGCACAGATACGCAGTATTTT	.	TRBV5-1	TRBJ2-3	many
CANSLGLRRKTGELFF	TGTGCCAACAGCTTAGGGCTCAGGAGGAAAACCGGGGAGCTGTTTTTT	.	TRBV5-6	TRBJ2-2	.
CASTRAGETQYF	TGTGCCAGCACCAGAGCGGGAGAGACCCAGTACTTC	.	TRBV2	TRBJ2-5	many
CATQAETGFTGELFF	TGTGCCACGCAAGCGGAGACAGGGTTCACCGGGGAGCTGTTTTTT	TRBD1	TRBV10-3	TRBJ2-2	many
CSAFSGTSVIYEQYF	TGCAGTGCTTTCTCCGGGACTAGCGTAATCTACGAGCAGTACTTC	TRBD2	TRBV20-1	TRBJ2-7	many
CASSPETDNYEQYF	TGTGCCAGCTCTCCGGAGACAGACAACTACGAGCAGTACTTC	.	TRBV18	TRBJ2-7	.
CASSLGMPVMDYGYTF	TGCGCCAGCAGCTTGGGAATGCCAGTGATGGACTATGGCTACACCTTC	.	TRBV5-1	TRBJ1-2	many
CSAQWGGYNEQFF	TGCAGTGCTCAATGGGGTGGGTACAATGAGCAGTTCTTC	.	TRBV20-1	TRBJ2-1	many
CASSQEVRRLQETQYF	TGTGCCAGCAGCCAAGAAGTAAGAAGACTTCAAGAGACCCAGTACTTC	.	TRBV3-1	TRBJ2-5	many
CASSLRLTGEQFF	TGTGCCAGCAGTTTACGGCTAACCGGAGAGCAGTTCTTC	.	TRBV12-3/TRBV12-4	TRBJ2-1	many
CASSYALDQPQHF	TGTGCCAGCAGTTACGCACTAGATCAGCCCCAGCATTTT	.	TRBV6-5	TRBJ1-5	many
CASSLASTGGLDIQYF	TGCGCCAGCAGCTTGGCCTCGACAGGGGGCTTAGACATTCAGTACTTC	TRBD1	TRBV5-1	TRBJ2-4	many
CAGWDGMNTEAFF	TGTGCCGGATGGGACGGAATGAACACTGAAGCTTTCTTT	.	TRBV12-3/TRBV12-4	TRBJ1-1	many
CSVREQGGPLHF	TGCAGCGTTCGTGAGCAGGGTGGTCCCCTCCACTTT	.	TRBV29-1	TRBJ1-6	many
CASSQGSTRQFF	TGTGCCAGCAGCCAAGGCTCCACGAGACAGTTCTTC	.	TRBV3-1	TRBJ2-1	many
CASGGGDGTDTQYF	TGCGCCAGCGGGGGGGGAGACGGCACAGATACGCAGTATTTT	TRBD2	TRBV10-1	TRBJ2-3	few
CASSETSGGGSVYEQYF	TGCGCCAGCAGTGAGACTAGCGGGGGAGGCAGCGTTTACGAGCAGTACTTC	TRBD2	TRBV10-2	TRBJ2-7	.
CASSPWTSGGNEQFF	TGCGCCAGCAGCCCGTGGACTAGCGGGGGGAATGAGCAGTTCTTC	TRBD2	TRBV5-1	TRBJ2-1	many
CATRDSSHPDTQYF	TGTGCCACCCGGGACTCCTCCCACCCGGATACGCAGTATTTT	.	TRBV10-3	TRBJ2-3	.
CSAPRSGRHYEQYF	TGCAGTGCTCCCCGTAGCGGGAGGCACTACGAGCAGTACTTC	TRBD2	TRBV20-1	TRBJ2-7	many
CASSPQGPSAVTQYF	TGTGCCAGCAGCCCACAGGGACCTTCGGCAGTGACCCAGTACTTC	.	TRBV6-2/TRBV6-3	TRBJ2-5	few
CAISDTREDNTIYF	TGTGCCATCAGTGATACCAGGGAGGACAACACCATATATTTT	.	TRBV10-3	TRBJ1-3	many
CSASHRGETQYF	TGCAGTGCTTCCCATAGGGGGGAGACCCAGTACTTC	.	TRBV20-1	TRBJ2-5	many
CSAPLVYEQYF	TGCAGTGCACCGTTGGTCTACGAGCAGTACTTC	.	TRBV20-1	TRBJ2-7	few
CASSLAPEPQHF	TGTGCCAGCAGCTTAGCCCCGGAGCCCCAGCATTTT	.	TRBV7-2	TRBJ1-5	many
CASSLEGQGPYGYTF	TGTGCCAGCAGTTTAGAAGGACAGGGGCCCTATGGCTACACCTTC	TRBD1	TRBV12-3/TRBV12-4	TRBJ1-2	many
CASAPRGHQETQYF	TGTGCCAGCGCACCCCGGGGGCACCAAGAGACCCAGTACTTC	.	TRBV12-3/TRBV12-4	TRBJ2-5	.
CAGADRAPYEQYF	TGTGCCGGGGCGGACAGGGCGCCCTACGAGCAGTACTTC	TRBD1	TRBV30	TRBJ2-7	many
CASSPRNRNSYNEQFF	TGCGCCAGCAGCCCCAGGAACAGAAACTCCTACAATGAGCAGTTCTTC	.	TRBV4-1	TRBJ2-1	many
CASSLLGTAHYGYTF	TGTGCCAGCAGCTTACTTGGGACAGCACACTATGGCTACACCTTC	TRBD1	TRBV7-9	TRBJ1-2	few
CATSDGTSGLYNEQFF	TGTGCCACCAGTGATGGAACTAGCGGTCTTTACAATGAGCAGTTCTTC	TRBD2	TRBV24-1	TRBJ2-1	many
CSARDPARTASYEQYF	TGCAGTGCTAGAGATCCCGCCCGGACAGCTAGCTACGAGCAGTACTTC	.	TRBV20-1	TRBJ2-7	many
CASSLGGGYEQYF	TGTGCCAGCAGCTTAGGAGGGGGGTACGAGCAGTACTTC	.	TRBV7-9	TRBJ2-7	many
CASSPQGAFSPLHF	TGTGCCAGCAGTCCCCAGGGGGCGTTTTCACCCCTCCACTTT	TRBD1	TRBV27	TRBJ1-6	many